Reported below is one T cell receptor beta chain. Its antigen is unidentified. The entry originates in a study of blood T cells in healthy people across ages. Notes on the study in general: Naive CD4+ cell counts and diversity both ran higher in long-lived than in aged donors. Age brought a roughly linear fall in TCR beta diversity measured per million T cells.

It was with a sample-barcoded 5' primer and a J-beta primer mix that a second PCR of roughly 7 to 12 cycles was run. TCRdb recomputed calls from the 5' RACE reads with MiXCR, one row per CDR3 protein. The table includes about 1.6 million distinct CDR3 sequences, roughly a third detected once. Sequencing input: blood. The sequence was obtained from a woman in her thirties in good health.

CDR3 amino acids: CATTTGRGNTEAFF. CDR3 bases: TGTGCCACCACGACCGGGCGCGGAAACACTGAAGCTTTCTTT. The chain uses TRBV15 and TRBJ1-1; no firm D call. V lost 7 bases and J lost 2, with 14 bases in between. This CDR3 spans 14 amino acids. From germline, CDR1 is LNHNV and CDR2 YYDKDF (reference sequence).